The present T cell receptor (beta chain) was sequenced within a study of cytotoxic CD8 clonotypes in ibrutinib-treated CLL. The CDR3 consists of 16 residues. J was trimmed by 4 bases and V by 5 bases; bases with no gene match: 9. Germline loops: CDR1 SGHTA, CDR2 FQGNSA. This clone has only one observation. Generated by immunoSEQ multiplex PCR, the TCRdb table keeps only in-frame clones and is missing some. The table shows 100,000 to 150,000 clones, with over 75% occurring only once. This chain connects TRBV7-2 to TRBJ2-1, with 9 nucleotides matching TRBD2. The sequence was obtained from a human donor with chronic lymphocytic leukemia. This specimen consisted of PBMCs, obtained after 24 months of ibrutinib treatment. Here the CDR3 DNA reads TGTGCCAGCAGCCACATTAGCGGGAGAGGTTACAATGAGCAGTTCTTC. Its translation is CASSHISGRGYNEQFF.